Listed below are T cell receptor beta chains from one sample, sequenced in a study of lymphopenia after photon versus proton radiotherapy. Sequencing was performed with immunoSEQ multiplex PCR; in TCRdb, only in-frame clones are kept and a portion is missing. The sample lists 17,000 or so clones, roughly nine tenths occurring once. Sequencing used peripheral blood, obtained from a patient treated with proton-based radiotherapy. All receptors come from a man aged 65-85 years with pancreatic cancer. The CDR3 runs from the conserved cysteine through the conserved F or W. D genes are given only for firm matches.

v_call: TRBV7-9
j_call: TRBJ2-1
d_call: TRBD2
cdr3_aa: CASSSRLAGGYNEQFF
cdr3_nt: TGTGCCAGCAGCTCCAGACTAGCGGGGGGTTACAATGAGCAGTTCTTC

v_call: TRBV6-6
j_call: TRBJ1-1
d_call: NA
cdr3_aa: CASSLYGTVNTEAFF
cdr3_nt: TGTGCCAGCAGTCTCTACGGGACGGTGAACACTGAAGCTTTCTTT

v_call: TRBV4-1
j_call: TRBJ2-3
d_call: TRBD2
cdr3_aa: CASSQAQRGGLNTQYF
cdr3_nt: TGCGCCAGCAGCCAAGCTCAACGGGGGGGCCTGAATACGCAGTATTTT

v_call: TRBV19
j_call: TRBJ1-3
d_call: NA
cdr3_aa: CASSIRRGLGAADTIYF
cdr3_nt: TGTGCCAGTAGTATCCGGAGGGGTTTGGGGGCTGCGGACACCATATATTTT

v_call: TRBV15
j_call: TRBJ1-5
d_call: TRBD1
cdr3_aa: CATSRRTGGLQPQHF
cdr3_nt: TGTGCCACCAGCAGGAGGACAGGGGGCCTTCAGCCCCAGCATTTT

v_call: TRBV19
j_call: TRBJ2-3
d_call: TRBD2
cdr3_aa: CASSNHGSGDADTQYF
cdr3_nt: TGTGCCAGTTCGAACCACGGTAGCGGGGATGCAGATACGCAGTATTTT

v_call: TRBV6-5
j_call: TRBJ1-6
d_call: TRBD1
cdr3_aa: CASSYAGQGNSPLHF
cdr3_nt: TGTGCCAGCAGTTACGCCGGACAGGGTAATTCACCCCTCCACTTT

v_call: TRBV11-2
j_call: TRBJ2-5
d_call: TRBD1
cdr3_aa: CASSPNTGGETQYF
cdr3_nt: TGTGCCAGCAGCCCCAATACAGGGGGGGAGACCCAGTACTTC

v_call: TRBV11-1
j_call: TRBJ1-1
d_call: NA
cdr3_aa: CASSFRTETEAFF
cdr3_nt: TGTGCCAGCAGCTTCCGGACTGAAACTGAAGCTTTCTTT

v_call: TRBV27
j_call: TRBJ1-2
d_call: NA
cdr3_aa: CASRETGNYGYTF
cdr3_nt: TGTGCCAGCAGGGAGACAGGCAACTATGGCTACACCTTC

v_call: TRBV5-1
j_call: TRBJ1-1
d_call: TRBD1
cdr3_aa: CASSRQGRNTEAFF
cdr3_nt: TGCGCCAGCAGCCGACAGGGGAGGAACACTGAAGCTTTCTTT

v_call: TRBV25-1
j_call: TRBJ1-3
d_call: NA
cdr3_aa: CASSGLSGNTIYF
cdr3_nt: TGTGCCAGCAGTGGCCTCTCTGGAAACACCATATATTTT